The clone carrying this TCR beta chain was counted at least ten times. Using unique molecular identifiers, the investigators prepared the TCRbeta library. TCRdb fed the PCR reads into MiXCR, producing one record per CDR3 protein. Counted here are roughly 190,000 distinct CDR3 sequences, less than 15% occurring once; the ten biggest clones make up approximately 13%. These data are taken from a study of T-cell reconstitution after alpha-beta-depleted transplantation in children. Trimming took 4 bases from V and 2 from J, leaving 11 bases between them. This CDR3 is built from 14 residues. The chain combines TRBV12-3 or TRBV12-4 with TRBJ2-5, with D unresolved. This sequence originates from a human donor who donated a stem cell graft to a child with acute lymphoblastic leukemia. The material sequenced was PBMCs from the stem cell graft donor, taken from the stem cell graft. The CDR3 nucleotides read TGTGCCAGCAGTTCTTCCCCCCGTCAAGAGACCCAGTACTTC. It is translated as CASSSSPRQETQYF.